This T cell receptor beta chain was documented in a study of beta chain features in type 1 diabetes. The investigators reverse transcribed all of the isolated RNA, so they sequenced expressed TCRB transcripts. Libraries were prepared by immunoSEQ multiplex PCR; TCRdb keeps only in-frame clonotypes and omits some of them. The sample consists of under 800,000 clones, about 16% of them appearing once. Trimming pared 2 bases from V and 5 bases from J, leaving 13 bases between. CDR1 is SGHNT, CDR2 YYREEE, per germline (reference sequence). The CDR3 extends over 14 amino acids. The TCR originated in a man between 18 and 29 years old in good health. The chain couples TRBV5-4 to TRBJ2-5, with D possibly called TRBD1 or TRBD2 (5 bases each). Material for sequencing was naive CD4+ T cells from blood. The CDR3 reads CASSFGHSGETQYF. DNA of the CDR3: TGTGCCAGCAGCTTCGGACATTCGGGGGAGACCCAGTACTTC.